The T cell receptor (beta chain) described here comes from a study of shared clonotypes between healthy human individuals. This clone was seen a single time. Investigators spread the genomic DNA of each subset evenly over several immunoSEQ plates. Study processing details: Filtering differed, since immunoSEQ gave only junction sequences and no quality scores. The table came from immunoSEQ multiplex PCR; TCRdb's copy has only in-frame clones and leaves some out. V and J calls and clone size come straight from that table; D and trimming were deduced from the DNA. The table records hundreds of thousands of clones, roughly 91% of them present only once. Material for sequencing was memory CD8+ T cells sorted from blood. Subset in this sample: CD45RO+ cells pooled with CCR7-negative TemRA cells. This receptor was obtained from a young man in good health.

CDR3 sequence (DNA): TGTGCCAGCAGCTGGCCGGGGCAGGCTTTTGGTGACGAGCAGTACTTC. This sequence encodes CASSWPGQAFGDEQYF. V and J are TRBV5-6 and TRBJ2-7; D tentatively reads TRBD1 or TRBD2 (5 bases each). The CDR3 totals 16 residues. V lost 3 bases and J lost 5, with 21 bases in between. Germline assignment: CDR1 SGHDT and CDR2 YYEEEE.